The rows below give T cell receptor beta chains drawn from one sample of a study of OX40 agonist ivuxolimab in advanced cancers. Measured with immunoSEQ multiplex PCR; TCRdb has only the in-frame clones, and not every one. The data show 80,000 or so clones, 80% to 90% seen once. Here the sequenced sample was CD4+ or CD8+ T cells sorted from blood, taken in a trial of the OX40 agonist ivuxolimab. These receptors originate from an adult with an advanced solid tumor such as melanoma, head and neck, liver or kidney cancer. Both conserved end residues are part of each CDR3. The order of the fields is V gene, J gene, D gene, clone size, CDR3 protein, CDR3 DNA. D genes are given only for firm matches. Not all rows give a size; the values are once, few, many and, for expanded clones, a class.

v_call: TRBV4-1; j_call: TRBJ1-2; d_call: TRBD1; clone_size: NA; cdr3_aa: CASSQVAGGSNYGYTF; cdr3_nt: TGCGCCAGCAGCCAAGTGGCAGGGGGCTCCAACTATGGCTACACCTTC
v_call: TRBV5-1; j_call: TRBJ2-2; d_call: TRBD2; clone_size: NA; cdr3_aa: CASSVDGLAGTGELFF; cdr3_nt: TGCGCCAGCTCGGTCGATGGTCTAGCGGGGACCGGGGAGCTGTTTTTT
v_call: TRBV11-2; j_call: TRBJ1-1; d_call: NA; clone_size: NA; cdr3_aa: CASSLGAAGFAFF; cdr3_nt: TGTGCCAGCAGCTTAGGGGCGGCGGGGTTTGCTTTCTTT
v_call: TRBV28; j_call: TRBJ2-7; d_call: NA; clone_size: NA; cdr3_aa: CASSLLNYEQYF; cdr3_nt: TGTGCCAGCAGTTTATTGAACTACGAGCAGTACTTC
v_call: TRBV7-2; j_call: TRBJ2-1; d_call: NA; clone_size: NA; cdr3_aa: CASSLGLAIEQFF; cdr3_nt: TGTGCCAGCAGCTTGGGTCTAGCGATTGAGCAGTTCTTC
v_call: TRBV30; j_call: TRBJ2-7; d_call: NA; clone_size: NA; cdr3_aa: CAWSPGLVHEQYF; cdr3_nt: TGTGCCTGGAGTCCAGGACTGGTCCACGAGCAGTACTTC
v_call: TRBV9; j_call: TRBJ2-2; d_call: NA; clone_size: NA; cdr3_aa: CASSVGVGKNTGELFF; cdr3_nt: TGTGCCAGCAGCGTAGGAGTAGGGAAGAACACCGGGGAGCTGTTTTTT
v_call: TRBV5-6; j_call: TRBJ2-2; d_call: NA; clone_size: NA; cdr3_aa: CASSLDYYTNGELFF; cdr3_nt: TGTGCCAGCAGCTTGGACTATTACACAAACGGGGAGCTGTTTTTT
v_call: TRBV19; j_call: TRBJ1-6; d_call: NA; clone_size: NA; cdr3_aa: CASRPLWGRRSRSPLHF; cdr3_nt: TGTGCCAGTAGACCTCTTTGGGGGCGCCGAAGTAGATCACCCCTCCACTTT
v_call: TRBV7-2; j_call: TRBJ2-1; d_call: TRBD1; clone_size: NA; cdr3_aa: CASSSRDRGNEQFF; cdr3_nt: TGTGCCAGCAGCTCCCGGGACAGGGGGAATGAGCAGTTCTTC
v_call: TRBV12-5; j_call: TRBJ2-7; d_call: TRBD1; clone_size: NA; cdr3_aa: CASGYGQGRSYEQYF; cdr3_nt: TGTGCTAGTGGTTACGGACAGGGAAGGTCCTACGAGCAGTACTTC
v_call: TRBV9; j_call: TRBJ2-5; d_call: TRBD1; clone_size: NA; cdr3_aa: CASSGDSGTGGFAETQYF; cdr3_nt: TGTGCCAGCAGCGGAGACTCAGGGACAGGGGGCTTCGCAGAGACCCAGTACTTC
v_call: TRBV5-6; j_call: TRBJ1-1; d_call: NA; clone_size: few; cdr3_aa: CASSSLGQGNTEAFF; cdr3_nt: TGTGCCAGCAGCTCCCTGGGGCAGGGGAACACTGAAGCTTTCTTT
v_call: TRBV5-4; j_call: TRBJ1-1; d_call: NA; clone_size: NA; cdr3_aa: CASSTGREAEAFF; cdr3_nt: TGTGCCAGCAGCACAGGCCGGGAGGCTGAAGCTTTCTTT
v_call: TRBV7-9; j_call: TRBJ2-3; d_call: TRBD2; clone_size: few; cdr3_aa: CASSFGTSGRALTDTQYF; cdr3_nt: TGTGCCAGCAGCTTTGGGACTAGCGGGAGGGCCCTCACAGATACGCAGTATTTT
v_call: TRBV19; j_call: TRBJ1-2; d_call: NA; clone_size: NA; cdr3_aa: CASSILGVDYGYTF; cdr3_nt: TGTGCCAGTAGTATATTGGGGGTAGACTATGGCTACACCTTC
v_call: TRBV5-1; j_call: TRBJ1-1; d_call: NA; clone_size: NA; cdr3_aa: CASSLGPGERGEAFF; cdr3_nt: TGCGCCAGCAGCTTGGGTCCGGGGGAAAGGGGTGAAGCTTTCTTT
v_call: TRBV7-2; j_call: TRBJ2-7; d_call: TRBD2; clone_size: few; cdr3_aa: CASSSLAGTYEQYF; cdr3_nt: TGTGCCAGCAGCTCTCTAGCGGGGACTTACGAGCAGTACTTC
v_call: TRBV7-8; j_call: TRBJ1-2; d_call: NA; clone_size: NA; cdr3_aa: CASSLGGLPRRGYTF; cdr3_nt: TGTGCCAGCAGCTTAGGGGGGCTGCCCCGGAGGGGCTACACCTTC
v_call: TRBV10-3; j_call: TRBJ2-3; d_call: NA; clone_size: NA; cdr3_aa: CAISETSFSTDTQYF; cdr3_nt: TGTGCCATCAGTGAGACAAGCTTCAGCACAGATACGCAGTATTTT
v_call: TRBV29-1; j_call: TRBJ1-6; d_call: TRBD1; clone_size: NA; cdr3_aa: CSVGTGRNSPLHF; cdr3_nt: TGCAGCGTGGGGACAGGGCGAAATTCACCCCTCCACTTT
v_call: TRBV7-2; j_call: TRBJ2-3; d_call: NA; clone_size: NA; cdr3_aa: CASKRVSTDTQYF; cdr3_nt: TGTGCCAGCAAAAGGGTCAGCACAGATACGCAGTATTTT
v_call: TRBV10-3; j_call: TRBJ2-7; d_call: NA; clone_size: NA; cdr3_aa: CAISGDQTYEQYF; cdr3_nt: TGTGCCATCAGCGGGGACCAGACCTACGAGCAGTACTTC
v_call: TRBV4-3; j_call: TRBJ2-2; d_call: NA; clone_size: NA; cdr3_aa: CASRYSVTNTGELFF; cdr3_nt: TGCGCCAGCAGGTACTCGGTAACGAACACCGGGGAGCTGTTTTTT
v_call: TRBV7-2; j_call: TRBJ2-7; d_call: TRBD1; clone_size: NA; cdr3_aa: CASSLGFGTGGSYEQYF; cdr3_nt: TGTGCCAGCAGCTTAGGATTTGGGACAGGGGGCTCCTACGAGCAGTACTTC
v_call: TRBV6-1; j_call: TRBJ2-6; d_call: NA; clone_size: NA; cdr3_aa: CATTQSGANVLTF; cdr3_nt: TGTGCCACCACCCAATCTGGGGCCAACGTCCTGACTTTC
v_call: TRBV6-5; j_call: TRBJ1-5; d_call: TRBD1; clone_size: NA; cdr3_aa: CASRGTGGSGQPQHF; cdr3_nt: TGTGCCAGCAGGGGGACAGGGGGCAGCGGTCAGCCCCAGCATTTT
v_call: TRBV6-5; j_call: TRBJ1-1; d_call: NA; clone_size: NA; cdr3_aa: CASRNLGGNTEAFF; cdr3_nt: TGTGCCAGCAGGAACCTCGGGGGGAACACTGAAGCTTTCTTT
v_call: TRBV18; j_call: TRBJ1-3; d_call: TRBD1; clone_size: NA; cdr3_aa: CASSPQGTGENTIYF; cdr3_nt: TGTGCCAGCTCACCACAAGGGACAGGGGAGAACACCATATATTTT
v_call: TRBV4-1; j_call: TRBJ1-5; d_call: NA; clone_size: NA; cdr3_aa: CASSQDRTGTVSNQPQHF; cdr3_nt: TGCGCCAGCAGCCAAGATAGAACCGGGACCGTTAGCAATCAGCCCCAGCATTTT
v_call: TRBV6-5; j_call: TRBJ2-5; d_call: NA; clone_size: NA; cdr3_aa: CASSYFETQETQYF; cdr3_nt: TGTGCCAGCAGTTACTTTGAGACTCAAGAGACCCAGTACTTC
v_call: TRBV19; j_call: TRBJ2-1; d_call: TRBD2; clone_size: once; cdr3_aa: CASSTQLAGGLISEQFF; cdr3_nt: TGTGCCAGTAGTACCCAACTAGCGGGGGGCCTAATTTCGGAGCAGTTCTTC
v_call: TRBV27; j_call: TRBJ2-1; d_call: NA; clone_size: NA; cdr3_aa: CASSLAAGYNEQFF; cdr3_nt: TGTGCCAGCAGTTTAGCCGCTGGGTACAATGAGCAGTTCTTC
v_call: TRBV27; j_call: TRBJ2-1; d_call: NA; clone_size: NA; cdr3_aa: CASSPSSPRWNEQFF; cdr3_nt: TGTGCCAGCAGTCCCTCTTCCCCACGGTGGAATGAGCAGTTCTTC
v_call: TRBV30; j_call: TRBJ1-2; d_call: NA; clone_size: NA; cdr3_aa: CAWKGGGKVLRRVNGYTF; cdr3_nt: TGTGCCTGGAAGGGAGGTGGAAAGGTGCTCCGTCGGGTGAATGGCTACACCTTC
v_call: TRBV9; j_call: TRBJ2-2; d_call: TRBD2; clone_size: NA; cdr3_aa: CASSGSGRSTGELFF; cdr3_nt: TGTGCCAGCAGCGGTAGCGGGAGGAGTACCGGGGAGCTGTTTTTT
v_call: TRBV4-3; j_call: TRBJ2-7; d_call: TRBD2; clone_size: NA; cdr3_aa: CASSQYSGGNYYEQYF; cdr3_nt: TGCGCCAGCAGCCAATATAGCGGGGGGAACTACTACGAGCAGTACTTC
v_call: TRBV19; j_call: TRBJ1-2; d_call: TRBD1; clone_size: NA; cdr3_aa: CASSLSGTGMYGYTF; cdr3_nt: TGTGCCAGTAGCCTCTCCGGGACAGGGATGTATGGCTACACCTTC
v_call: TRBV10-3; j_call: TRBJ2-5; d_call: TRBD1; clone_size: few; cdr3_aa: CAIRQGQETQYF; cdr3_nt: TGTGCCATAAGACAGGGTCAAGAGACCCAGTACTTC
v_call: TRBV7-8; j_call: TRBJ1-1; d_call: NA; clone_size: NA; cdr3_aa: CASSLDPLHVGGRTEAFF; cdr3_nt: TGTGCCAGCAGCTTAGATCCGTTACACGTCGGGGGGCGGACTGAAGCTTTCTTT
v_call: TRBV18; j_call: TRBJ2-5; d_call: NA; clone_size: NA; cdr3_aa: CASSYQQETQYF; cdr3_nt: TGTGCCAGCTCGTACCAACAAGAGACCCAGTACTTC
v_call: TRBV7-9; j_call: TRBJ2-7; d_call: TRBD1; clone_size: NA; cdr3_aa: CASSAPGQGSGQYF; cdr3_nt: TGTGCCAGCAGCGCACCGGGACAGGGATCCGGGCAGTACTTC
v_call: TRBV19; j_call: TRBJ2-1; d_call: TRBD2; clone_size: NA; cdr3_aa: CASSQPGGSRYNEQFF; cdr3_nt: TGTGCCAGTAGCCAGCCTGGCGGGAGCCGGTACAATGAGCAGTTCTTC
v_call: TRBV30; j_call: TRBJ2-4; d_call: NA; clone_size: NA; cdr3_aa: CAWGPGRNAKNIQYF; cdr3_nt: TGTGCCTGGGGCCCTGGGAGAAACGCCAAAAACATTCAGTACTTC
v_call: TRBV10-2; j_call: TRBJ2-2; d_call: NA; clone_size: NA; cdr3_aa: CASSAPGQTPNGELFF; cdr3_nt: TGCGCCAGCAGTGCACCCGGACAGACGCCTAACGGGGAGCTGTTTTTT
v_call: TRBV9; j_call: TRBJ1-2; d_call: TRBD1; clone_size: NA; cdr3_aa: CASTKDRGDGYTF; cdr3_nt: TGTGCCAGCACCAAGGACAGGGGAGATGGCTACACCTTC
v_call: TRBV6-5; j_call: TRBJ1-2; d_call: NA; clone_size: NA; cdr3_aa: CASSPWPLF; cdr3_nt: TGTGCCAGCAGTCCGTGGCCCCTCTTC
v_call: TRBV10-3; j_call: TRBJ2-5; d_call: TRBD2; clone_size: NA; cdr3_aa: CAISEPVGTRGTQYF; cdr3_nt: TGTGCCATCAGTGAGCCGGTAGGGACTAGGGGGACCCAGTACTTC
v_call: TRBV7-2; j_call: TRBJ1-1; d_call: NA; clone_size: few; cdr3_aa: CASSPPTLQVAEAFF; cdr3_nt: TGTGCCAGCAGCCCCCCGACTTTGCAGGTCGCTGAAGCTTTCTTT
v_call: TRBV7-2; j_call: TRBJ2-1; d_call: TRBD2; clone_size: NA; cdr3_aa: CASSLGPGTSGYNEQFF; cdr3_nt: TGTGCCAGCAGCTTAGGGCCCGGGACTAGCGGTTACAATGAGCAGTTCTTC
v_call: TRBV14; j_call: TRBJ1-2; d_call: NA; clone_size: NA; cdr3_aa: CASSQGEYGYTF; cdr3_nt: TGTGCCAGCAGCCAAGGGGAGTATGGCTACACCTTC
v_call: TRBV21-1; j_call: TRBJ2-3; d_call: NA; clone_size: NA; cdr3_aa: CASSRLFQGGTDTQYF; cdr3_nt: TGTGCCAGCAGCAGACTATTTCAGGGGGGCACAGATACGCAGTATTTT
v_call: TRBV6-1; j_call: TRBJ1-3; d_call: NA; clone_size: NA; cdr3_aa: CASSVPRDGFSGNTIYF; cdr3_nt: TGTGCCAGCAGTGTCCCTCGCGACGGATTTTCTGGAAACACCATATATTTT
v_call: TRBV10-2; j_call: TRBJ2-1; d_call: TRBD2; clone_size: NA; cdr3_aa: CASSGRRGGLSYNEQFF; cdr3_nt: TGCGCCAGCAGTGGTCGGCGGGGGGGCTTATCCTACAATGAGCAGTTCTTC
v_call: TRBV18; j_call: TRBJ1-4; d_call: NA; clone_size: NA; cdr3_aa: CASSQPVESPNEKLFF; cdr3_nt: TGTGCCAGCTCACAACCTGTAGAGAGCCCTAATGAAAAACTGTTTTTT